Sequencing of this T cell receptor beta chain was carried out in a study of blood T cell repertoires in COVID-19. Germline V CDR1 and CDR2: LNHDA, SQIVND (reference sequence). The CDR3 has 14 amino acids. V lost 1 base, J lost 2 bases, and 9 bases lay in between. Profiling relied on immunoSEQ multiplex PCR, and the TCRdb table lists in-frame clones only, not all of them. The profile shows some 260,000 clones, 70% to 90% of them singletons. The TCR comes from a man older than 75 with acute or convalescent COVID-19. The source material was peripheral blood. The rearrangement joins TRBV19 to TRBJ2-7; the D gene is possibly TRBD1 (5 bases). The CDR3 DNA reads TGTGCCAGTAGTATAGGACAGCCGCCCTACGAGCAGTACTTC. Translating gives CASSIGQPPYEQYF.